Shown below are 10 T cell receptor beta chains from a single sample sequenced in a study of T cells in Graves' hyperthyroidism and ophthalmopathy (dated by TCRdb to about 2019). Library construction relied on multiplex PCR. The reads were generated on an Illumina HiSeq 2000. TCR beta CDR3 regions were amplified from RNA transcripts. For the first round of RT-PCR on the TCR CDR3, the HTBI primer set was used together with the Qiagen OneStep RT-PCR kit. TCRdb trimmed the raw reads at Q25, called clones with MiXCR and kept productive beta chains. Each entry is one CDR3 protein sequence, shown with its most common DNA and genes. A total of about half a million distinct CDR3 sequences appear in this sample, 22% of them only once. Of the sample, under 55% is held by the ten largest clones. Sequencing input: blood. The receptors shown here come from a woman aged 70-85 years with Graves' ophthalmopathy.

CDR3 sequence (DNA): TGCGCCAGCAGTGAGCAGGGGGCGAAATTTCAGCCCCAGCATTTT. Translation gives CASSEQGAKFQPQHF. The genes are TRBV10-2 and TRBJ1-5, with TRBD1 matching 8 bases. V was pared by 2 bases and J by 6 bases, with 6 bases of the junction left unmatched. The germline V gene encodes CDR1 WSHSY and CDR2 SAAADI. The CDR3 length is 15 residues.

This clonotype was counted once. Here the CDR3 DNA reads TGTGCCAGCAGTGGCTTGAGTGCCGAGCAGTACGTC. Amino acids: CASSGLSAEQYV. The chain couples TRBV6-2 or TRBV6-3 to TRBJ2-7; D gene unclear. V gave up 5 bases and J gave up 6 bases, with 11 bases separating them. Germline-derived CDR1 and CDR2 are MNHEY and SVGEGT. The CDR3 spans 12 residues.

The rearrangement links TRBV25-1 to TRBJ2-3; D unclear. V was shortened by 5 bases and J by 1 base, with 10 bases between the two germline ends. There are 14 residues in the CDR3. CDR1 is MGHDK, CDR2 SYGVNS, per germline. This CDR3 reads CASSPTLGTDTQYF. CDR3 nucleotide sequence: TGTGCCAGCAGTCCCACATTGGGCACAGATACGCAGTATTTT.

The chain couples TRBV11-2 to TRBJ2-5; D unresolved. This CDR3 contains 13 residues. The V gene's germline CDR1 is SGHAT and CDR2 FQNNGV. The V end lost 9 bases, the J end lost 6 bases, and 17 bases lay between the germline ends. CDR3 DNA sequence: TGTGCCAGTAGTAAAGACAACCGACAGACCCAGTACTTC. Protein: CASSKDNRQTQYF.

This clonotype has at least ten counts. The V and J genes are TRBV27 and TRBJ1-1; D is unclear. The ends were cut back, 3 bases at V and 6 bases at J, with 11 bases in the middle. Germline values: CDR1 MNHEY, CDR2 SMNVEV (reference sequence). The CDR3 is 13 amino acids. For the CDR3, the DNA is TGTGCCAGCAGTTTGGCAGTGAGCGCTGAAGCTTTCTTT. Protein product: CASSLAVSAEAFF.

This clonotype was picked up a small number of times. The rearrangement uses TRBV28 and TRBJ2-7; D remains ambiguous. V lost 6 bases and J 4 bases, leaving 13 bases between the germline ends. CDR3 length equals 13 residues. Germline CDR1 and CDR2: MDHEN and SYDVKM. CDR3 sequence (DNA): TGTGCCAGCAGCCCAACGGTTCGTTACGAGCAGTACTTC. Its protein is CASSPTVRYEQYF. Complete variable domain (other parts from reference TRBV28 and TRBJ2-7): DVKVTQSSRYLVKRTGEKVFLECVQDMDHENMFWYRQDPGLGLRLIYFSYDVKMKEKGDIPEGYSVSREKKERFSLILESASTNQTSMYLCASSPTVRYEQYFGPGTRLTVT.

This clonotype was observed many times. The rearrangement uses TRBV7-8 and TRBJ1-4; TRBD1 is a possible D gene (5 bases). Trimming removed 3 bases at V and 7 bases at J, with 15 bases between. This CDR3 has 15 residues. Looked up from germline, CDR1 is SGHVS and CDR2 is FQNEAQ. CDR3 sequence (DNA): TGTGCCAGCAGCTTGGCAGGGAGTCTGGGTGAAAAACTGTTTTTT. Translating gives CASSLAGSLGEKLFF. Complete variable domain (other parts from reference TRBV7-8 and TRBJ1-4): GAGVSQSPRYKVAKRGQDVALRCDPISGHVSLFWYQQALGQGPEFLTYFQNEAQLDKSGLPSDRFFAERPEGSVSTLKIQRTQQEDSAVYLCASSLAGSLGEKLFFGSGTQLSVL.

This clonotype turned up a few times. The V gene is TRBV27, the J gene TRBJ2-7, with 9 nucleotides matching TRBD1. J was trimmed by 6 bases and V by 3 bases; bases with no gene match: 6. Germline CDR1 and CDR2: MNHEY and SMNVEV (reference sequence). This CDR3 is 14 amino acids long. The CDR3, as DNA: TGTGCCAGCAGTTTCCGGGACAGGGTAGGCGAGCAGTACTTC. Amino acid sequence: CASSFRDRVGEQYF.

In this sample, this clonotype turned up many times. V gene TRBV12-3 or TRBV12-4 combines with J gene TRBJ2-7; 8 nucleotides line up with TRBD2. J gave up 6 bases and V 7 bases, and 8 bases lay outside the gene matches. The CDR3 totals 13 residues. CDR3 sequence: CASNLGLAGEQYF. The CDR3 nucleotides read TGTGCCAGCAACCTAGGACTAGCCGGCGAGCAGTACTTC.

J is TRBJ1-1 and V is TRBV7-2; D not certain. Trimming left V 5 bases short and J 5 bases short, with 12 bases between. CDR1 is SGHTA and CDR2 is FQGNSA in the germline V gene. CDR3 size: 13 residues. This CDR3 reads CASSTDLGTEAFF. The DNA for the CDR3 is TGTGCCAGCAGCACCGACCTGGGGACTGAAGCTTTCTTT.